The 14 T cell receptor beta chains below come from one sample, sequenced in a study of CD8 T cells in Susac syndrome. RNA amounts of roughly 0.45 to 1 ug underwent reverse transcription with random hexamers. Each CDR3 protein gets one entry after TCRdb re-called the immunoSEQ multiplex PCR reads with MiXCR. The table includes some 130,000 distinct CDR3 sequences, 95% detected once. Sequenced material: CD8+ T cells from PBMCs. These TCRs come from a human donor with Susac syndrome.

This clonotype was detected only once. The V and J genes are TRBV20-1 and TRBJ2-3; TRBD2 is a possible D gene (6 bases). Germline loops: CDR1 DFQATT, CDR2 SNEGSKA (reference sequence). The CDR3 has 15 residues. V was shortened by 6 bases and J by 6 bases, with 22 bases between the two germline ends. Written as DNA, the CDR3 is TGCAGTGCCCCTTCCTGGGACTCCAAAACCGATACGCAGTATTTT. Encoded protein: CSAPSWDSKTDTQYF.

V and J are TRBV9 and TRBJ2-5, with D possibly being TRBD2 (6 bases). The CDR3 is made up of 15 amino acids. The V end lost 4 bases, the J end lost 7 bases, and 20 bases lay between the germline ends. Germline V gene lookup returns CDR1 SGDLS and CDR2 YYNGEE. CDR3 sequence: CASSPPAGPAGTQYF. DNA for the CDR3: TGTGCCAGCAGCCCACCCGCGGGGCCAGCGGGGACCCAGTACTTC.

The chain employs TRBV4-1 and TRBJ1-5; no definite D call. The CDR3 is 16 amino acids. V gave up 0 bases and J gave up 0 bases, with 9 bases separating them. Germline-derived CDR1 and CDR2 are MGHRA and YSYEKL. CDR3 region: CASSQEFGYSNQPQHF. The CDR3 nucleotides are TGCGCCAGCAGCCAAGAGTTTGGTTATAGCAATCAGCCCCAGCATTTT.

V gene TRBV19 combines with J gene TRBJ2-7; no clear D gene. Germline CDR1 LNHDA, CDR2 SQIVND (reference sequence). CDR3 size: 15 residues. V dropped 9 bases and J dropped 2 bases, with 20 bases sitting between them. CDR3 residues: CARLGRKGSAYEQYF. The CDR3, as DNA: TGTGCCAGACTCGGACGCAAAGGCAGCGCCTACGAGCAGTACTTC.

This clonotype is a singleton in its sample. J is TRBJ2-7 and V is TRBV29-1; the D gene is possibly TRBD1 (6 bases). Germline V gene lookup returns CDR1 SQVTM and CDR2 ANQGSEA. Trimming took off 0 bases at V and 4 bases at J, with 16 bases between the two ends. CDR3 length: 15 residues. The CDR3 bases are TGCAGCGTTGAAGACCTACAGGGCGCCGATTACGAGCAGTACTTC. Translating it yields CSVEDLQGADYEQYF.

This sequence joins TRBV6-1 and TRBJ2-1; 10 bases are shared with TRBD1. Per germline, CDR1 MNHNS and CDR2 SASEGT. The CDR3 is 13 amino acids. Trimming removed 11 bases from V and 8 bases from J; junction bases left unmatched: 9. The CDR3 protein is CAAWGQGTDEQFF. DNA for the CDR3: TGTGCCGCCTGGGGACAGGGGACCGATGAGCAGTTCTTC.

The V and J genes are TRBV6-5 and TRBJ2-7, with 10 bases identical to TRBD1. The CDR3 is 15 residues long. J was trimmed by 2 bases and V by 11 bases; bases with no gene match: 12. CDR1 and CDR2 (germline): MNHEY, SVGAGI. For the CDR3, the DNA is TGTGCCGTTACAGGTTCGGGACAGGGGACCTACGAGCAGTACTTC. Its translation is CAVTGSGQGTYEQYF.

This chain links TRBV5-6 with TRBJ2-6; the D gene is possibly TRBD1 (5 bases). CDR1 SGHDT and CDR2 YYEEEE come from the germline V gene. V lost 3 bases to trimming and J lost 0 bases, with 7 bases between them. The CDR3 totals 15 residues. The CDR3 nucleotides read TGTGCCAGCAGCTCGGACATCTCTGGGGCCAACGTCCTGACTTTC. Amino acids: CASSSDISGANVLTF.

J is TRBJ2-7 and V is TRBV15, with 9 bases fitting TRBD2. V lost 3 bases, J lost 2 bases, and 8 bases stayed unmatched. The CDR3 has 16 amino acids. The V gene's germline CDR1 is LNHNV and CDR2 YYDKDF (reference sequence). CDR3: CATSSRTSARPYEQYF. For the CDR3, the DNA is TGTGCCACCAGCAGCCGGACTAGCGCGAGGCCCTACGAGCAGTACTTC.

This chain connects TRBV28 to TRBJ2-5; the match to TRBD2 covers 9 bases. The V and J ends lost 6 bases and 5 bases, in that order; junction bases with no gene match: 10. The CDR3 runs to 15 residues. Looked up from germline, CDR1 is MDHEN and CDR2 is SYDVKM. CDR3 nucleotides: TGTGCCAGCAGCTCGGGACTAGCCCTTCGGGAGACCCAGTACTTC. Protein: CASSSGLALRETQYF. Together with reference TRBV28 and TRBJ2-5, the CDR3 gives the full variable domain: DVKVTQSSRYLVKRTGEKVFLECVQDMDHENMFWYRQDPGLGLRLIYFSYDVKMKEKGDIPEGYSVSREKKERFSLILESASTNQTSMYLCASSSGLALRETQYFGPGTRLLVL.

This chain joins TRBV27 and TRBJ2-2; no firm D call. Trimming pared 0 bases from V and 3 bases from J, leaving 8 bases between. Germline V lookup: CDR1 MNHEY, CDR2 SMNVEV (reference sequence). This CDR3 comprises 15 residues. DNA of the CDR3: TGTGCCAGCAGTTTATCGACCACACACACCGGGGAGCTGTTTTTT. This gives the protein CASSLSTTHTGELFF.

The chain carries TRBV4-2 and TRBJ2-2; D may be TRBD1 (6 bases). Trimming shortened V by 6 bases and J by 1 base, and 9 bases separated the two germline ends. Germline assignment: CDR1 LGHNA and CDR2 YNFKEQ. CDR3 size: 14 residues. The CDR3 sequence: CASREGENTGELFF. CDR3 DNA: TGTGCCAGCAGAGAGGGGGAGAACACCGGGGAGCTGTTTTTT.

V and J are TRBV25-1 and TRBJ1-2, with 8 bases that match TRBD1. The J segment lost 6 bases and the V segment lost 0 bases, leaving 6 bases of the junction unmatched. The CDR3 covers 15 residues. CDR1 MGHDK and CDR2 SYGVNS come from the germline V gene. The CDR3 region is CASSEYWQGADGYTF. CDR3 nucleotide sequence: TGTGCCAGCAGTGAATATTGGCAGGGGGCAGATGGCTACACCTTC.

The CDR3 loop is CASSHGISRNTGELFF. In nucleotides, the CDR3 is TGTGCCAGCAGCCACGGAATTAGCCGGAACACCGGGGAGCTGTTTTTT. This chain links TRBV3-1 with TRBJ2-2; D call uncertain. Per the germline V gene, CDR1 is LGHDT and CDR2 is YNNKEL (reference sequence). This CDR3 comprises 16 residues. Trimming left V 3 bases short and J 1 base short, with 12 bases between.